Below are 5 T cell receptor beta chains sequenced from a single sample in a study of blood T cell repertoires in COVID-19. Sequenced by immunoSEQ multiplex PCR; TCRdb stores in-frame clones only, minus some. The data show more than 90,000 clones, about 89% seen once. The material sequenced was peripheral blood. Every receptor here comes from a man over 45 with acute or convalescent COVID-19.

The chain couples TRBV5-1 to TRBJ2-3; 8 bases fit TRBD2. The ends lost 2 bases at V and 3 bases at J; junction bases unmatched: 5. The CDR3 is made up of 15 amino acids. Germline V gives CDR1 SGHRS, CDR2 YFSETQ. For the CDR3, the DNA is TGCGCCAGCAGCTTAGCCGGGACTAGGACAGATACGCAGTATTTT. Residues: CASSLAGTRTDTQYF.

V gene TRBV5-6 combines with J gene TRBJ1-1; D possibly corresponds to TRBD1 (6 bases). This CDR3 is built from 12 residues. With 3 bases removed from V and 5 bases from J, the gap between germline ends came to 8 bases. Germline loops: CDR1 SGHDT, CDR2 YYEEEE. CDR3 sequence reads: CASSWGQTEAFF. In DNA, the CDR3 is TGTGCCAGCAGCTGGGGGCAAACTGAAGCTTTCTTT. The full variable domain, completed using reference TRBV5-6 and TRBJ1-1, is DAGVTQSPTHLIKTRGQQVTLRCSPKSGHDTVSWYQQALGQGPQFIFQYYEEEERQRGNFPDRFSGHQFPNYSSELNVNALLLGDSALYLCASSWGQTEAFFGQGTRLTVV.

On this clone: Germline and junction disagree at one end, which may indicate a read error. V and J are TRBV9 and TRBJ1-2, with TRBD1 matching 9 bases. The CDR3 loop spans 11 amino acids. The germline gives CDR1 SGDLS, CDR2 YYNGEE. As DNA, the CDR3 is TGTGCCAGCAGCGCCGGACAGGGGCGCCGCTTC. This gives the protein CASSAGQGRRF.

The V and J genes are TRBV6-5 and TRBJ1-3; D not resolved. V was clipped by 0 bases and J by 4 bases, with 10 bases between them. This CDR3 is 15 amino acids long. CDR1 and CDR2 (germline): MNHEY, SVGAGI. CDR3 residues: CASSYSSGMGNTIYF. The CDR3 coding sequence is TGTGCCAGCAGTTACTCTTCGGGAATGGGAAACACCATATATTTT.

The chain recombines TRBV5-6 with TRBJ2-7; possibly TRBD2 for D (5 bases). Germline CDR1 is SGHDT and CDR2 is YYEEEE. Trimming took 0 bases from V and 5 from J, leaving 12 bases between them. This CDR3 has 14 residues. CDR3 residues: CASSLVMRVHEQYF. CDR3 nucleotides: TGTGCCAGCAGCTTGGTTATGAGGGTCCACGAGCAGTACTTC.